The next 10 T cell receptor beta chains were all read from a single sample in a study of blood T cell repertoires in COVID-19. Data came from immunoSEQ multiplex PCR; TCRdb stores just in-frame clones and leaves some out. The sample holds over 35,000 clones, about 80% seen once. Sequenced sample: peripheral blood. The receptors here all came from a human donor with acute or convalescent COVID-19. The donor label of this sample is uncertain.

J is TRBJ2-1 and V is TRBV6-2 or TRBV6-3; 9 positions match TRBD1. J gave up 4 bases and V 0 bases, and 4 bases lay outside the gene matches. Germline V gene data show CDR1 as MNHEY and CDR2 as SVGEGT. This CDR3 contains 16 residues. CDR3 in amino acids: CASSYSGTGIYNEQFF. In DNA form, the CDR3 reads TGTGCCAGCAGTTACTCCGGGACAGGGATATACAATGAGCAGTTCTTC.

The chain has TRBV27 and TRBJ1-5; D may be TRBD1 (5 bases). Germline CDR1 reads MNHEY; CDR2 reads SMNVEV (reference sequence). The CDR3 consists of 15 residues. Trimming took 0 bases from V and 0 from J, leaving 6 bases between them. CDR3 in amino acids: CASSLSGVSNQPQHF. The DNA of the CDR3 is TGTGCCAGCAGTTTATCAGGGGTTAGCAATCAGCCCCAGCATTTT.

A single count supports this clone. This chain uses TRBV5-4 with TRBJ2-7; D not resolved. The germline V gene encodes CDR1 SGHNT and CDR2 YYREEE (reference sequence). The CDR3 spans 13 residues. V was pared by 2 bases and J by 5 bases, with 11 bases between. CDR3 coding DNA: TGTGCCAGCAGCTTTGTATCCTACGACGAGCAGTACTTC. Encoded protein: CASSFVSYDEQYF.

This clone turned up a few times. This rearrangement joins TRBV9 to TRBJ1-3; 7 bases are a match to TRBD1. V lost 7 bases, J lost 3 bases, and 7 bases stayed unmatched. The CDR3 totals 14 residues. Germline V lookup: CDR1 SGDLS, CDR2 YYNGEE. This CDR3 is CASGGTVGGNTIYF. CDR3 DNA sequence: TGTGCCAGCGGGGGGACAGTCGGTGGAAACACCATATATTTT.

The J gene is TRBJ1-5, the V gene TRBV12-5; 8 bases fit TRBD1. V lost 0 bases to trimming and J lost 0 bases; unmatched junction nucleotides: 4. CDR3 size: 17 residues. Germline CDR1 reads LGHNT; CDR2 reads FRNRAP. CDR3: CASGLVGQGYSNQPQHF. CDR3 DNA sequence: TGTGCTAGTGGTTTGGTAGGACAGGGATATAGCAATCAGCCCCAGCATTTT.

This CDR3 reads CASSLNQPQHF. The CDR3 nucleotides read TGTGCCAGCAGCCTCAATCAGCCCCAGCATTTT. The chain has TRBV28 and TRBJ1-5; D is unclear. The ends were cut back, 6 bases at V and 3 bases at J, with 3 bases in the middle. The CDR3 covers 11 residues. CDR1 MDHEN and CDR2 SYDVKM come from the germline V gene.

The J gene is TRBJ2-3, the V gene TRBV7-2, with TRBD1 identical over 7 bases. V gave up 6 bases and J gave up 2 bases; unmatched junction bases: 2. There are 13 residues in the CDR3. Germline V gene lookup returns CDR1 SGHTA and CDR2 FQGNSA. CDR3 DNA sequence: TGTGCCAGCAGAACAGGGGACACAGATACGCAGTATTTT. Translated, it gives CASRTGDTDTQYF.

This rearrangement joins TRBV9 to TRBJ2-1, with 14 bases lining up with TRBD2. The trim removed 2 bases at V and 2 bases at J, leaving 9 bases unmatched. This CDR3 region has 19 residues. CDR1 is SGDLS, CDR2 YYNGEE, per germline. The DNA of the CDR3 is TGTGCCAGCAGCGTCGGGACTAGCGGGAGTGGGGGTCCCTACAATGAGCAGTTCTTC. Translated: CASSVGTSGSGGPYNEQFF.

In DNA form, the CDR3 reads TGTGCCAGTAGTATAGATCGGGAGGGAGCCTCTGGAAACACCATATATTTT. Translating it yields CASSIDREGASGNTIYF. The V call is TRBV19, the J call TRBJ1-3; no definite D call. The CDR3 contains 17 residues. Trimming took 0 bases from V and 0 from J, leaving 12 bases between them. CDR1 is LNHDA and CDR2 is SQIVND in the germline V gene (reference sequence). Using reference TRBV19 and TRBJ1-3 for the parts outside the CDR3, the full variable domain is DGGITQSPKYLFRKEGQNVTLSCEQNLNHDAMYWYRQDPGQGLRLIYYSQIVNDFQKGDIAEGYSVSREKKESFPLTVTSAQKNPTAFYLCASSIDREGASGNTIYFGEGSWLTVV.

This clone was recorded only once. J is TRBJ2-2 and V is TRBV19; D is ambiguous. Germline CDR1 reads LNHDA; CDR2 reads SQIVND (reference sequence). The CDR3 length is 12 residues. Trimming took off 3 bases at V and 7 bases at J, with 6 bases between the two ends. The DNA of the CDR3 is TGTGCCAGTAGTATCCTAAACGGGGAGCTGTTTTTT. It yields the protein CASSILNGELFF.